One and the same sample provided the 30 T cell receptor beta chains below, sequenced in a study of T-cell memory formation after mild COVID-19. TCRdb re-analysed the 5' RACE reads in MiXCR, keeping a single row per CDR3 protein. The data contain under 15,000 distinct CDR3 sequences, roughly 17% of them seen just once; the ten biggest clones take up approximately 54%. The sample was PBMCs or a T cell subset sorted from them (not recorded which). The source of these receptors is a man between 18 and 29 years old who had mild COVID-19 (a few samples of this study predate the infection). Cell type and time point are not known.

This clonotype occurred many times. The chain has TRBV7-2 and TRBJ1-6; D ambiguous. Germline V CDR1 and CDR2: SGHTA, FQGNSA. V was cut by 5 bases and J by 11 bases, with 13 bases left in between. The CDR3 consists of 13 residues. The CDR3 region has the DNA TGTGCCAGCAGCGCGACACGAGGGCCACCCCTCCACTTT. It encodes CASSATRGPPLHF.

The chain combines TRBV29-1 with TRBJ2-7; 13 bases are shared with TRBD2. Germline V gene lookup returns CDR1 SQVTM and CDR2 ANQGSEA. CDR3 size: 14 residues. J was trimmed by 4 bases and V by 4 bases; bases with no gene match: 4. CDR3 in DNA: TGCAGCGTTGCCCCGGGACTAGCGGGATACGAGCAGTACTTC. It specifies CSVAPGLAGYEQYF.

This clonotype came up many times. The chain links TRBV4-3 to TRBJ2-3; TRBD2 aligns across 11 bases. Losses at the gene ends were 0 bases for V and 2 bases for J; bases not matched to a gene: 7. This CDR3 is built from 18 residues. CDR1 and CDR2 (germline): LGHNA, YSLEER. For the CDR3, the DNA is TGCGCCAGCAGCCAAGATCCCACTAGCGGGGGACTCACAGATACGCAGTATTTT. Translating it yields CASSQDPTSGGLTDTQYF.

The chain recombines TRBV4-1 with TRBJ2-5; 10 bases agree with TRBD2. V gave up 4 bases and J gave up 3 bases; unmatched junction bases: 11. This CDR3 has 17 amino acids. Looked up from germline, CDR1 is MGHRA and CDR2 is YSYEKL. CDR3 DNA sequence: TGCGCCAGCAGCCCACGGGGAGCGGGGGGGAGGGAAGAGACCCAGTACTTC. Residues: CASSPRGAGGREETQYF.

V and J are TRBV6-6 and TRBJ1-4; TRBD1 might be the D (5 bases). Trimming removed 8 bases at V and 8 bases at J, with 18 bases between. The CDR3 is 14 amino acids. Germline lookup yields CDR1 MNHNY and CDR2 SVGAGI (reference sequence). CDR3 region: CASRLERGGEKLFF. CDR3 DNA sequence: TGTGCCAGCCGCTTGGAGAGGGGAGGAGAAAAACTGTTTTTT.

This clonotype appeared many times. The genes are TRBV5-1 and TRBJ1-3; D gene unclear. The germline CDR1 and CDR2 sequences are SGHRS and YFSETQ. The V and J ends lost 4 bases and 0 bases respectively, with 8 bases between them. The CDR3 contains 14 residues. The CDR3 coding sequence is TGCGCCAGCAGCCCTAGGGACTCTGGAAACACCATATATTTT. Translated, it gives CASSPRDSGNTIYF.

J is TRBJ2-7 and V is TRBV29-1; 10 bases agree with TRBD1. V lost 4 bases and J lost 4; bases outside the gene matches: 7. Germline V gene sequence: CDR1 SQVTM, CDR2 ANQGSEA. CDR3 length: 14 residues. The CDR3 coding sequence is TGCAGCGTTGTCAGGGGACAGGGGTCTTACGAGCAGTACTTC. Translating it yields CSVVRGQGSYEQYF.

CDR3 bases: TGTGCCAGCAGTCCAAGGGGGGTCTATGGCTACACCTTC. This encodes CASSPRGVYGYTF. This chain links TRBV6-5 with TRBJ1-2; possibly TRBD1 for D (6 bases). Trimming left V 5 bases short and J 4 bases short, with 11 bases between. There are 13 residues in the CDR3. CDR1 and CDR2 (germline): MNHEY, SVGAGI.

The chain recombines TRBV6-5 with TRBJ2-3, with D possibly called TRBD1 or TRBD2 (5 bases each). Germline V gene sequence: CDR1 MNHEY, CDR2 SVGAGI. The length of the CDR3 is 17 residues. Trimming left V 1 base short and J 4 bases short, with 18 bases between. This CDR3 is CASSYYLDGRGADTQYF. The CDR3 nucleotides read TGTGCCAGCAGTTACTATCTGGACGGACGAGGGGCAGATACGCAGTATTTT.

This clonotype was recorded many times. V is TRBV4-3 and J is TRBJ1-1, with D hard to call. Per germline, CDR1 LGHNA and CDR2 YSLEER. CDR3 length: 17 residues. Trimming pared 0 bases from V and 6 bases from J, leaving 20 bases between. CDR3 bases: TGCGCCAGCAGCCAAGAATGGCCGACACGGGTAGGGTCTGAAGCTTTCTTT. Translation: CASSQEWPTRVGSEAFF.

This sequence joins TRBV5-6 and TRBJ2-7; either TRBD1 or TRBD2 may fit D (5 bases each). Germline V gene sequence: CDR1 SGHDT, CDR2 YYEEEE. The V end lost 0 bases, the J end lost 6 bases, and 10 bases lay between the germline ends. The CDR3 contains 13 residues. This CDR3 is CASSLAGDPEQYV. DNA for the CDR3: TGTGCCAGCAGCTTGGCCGGGGACCCCGAGCAGTACGTC.

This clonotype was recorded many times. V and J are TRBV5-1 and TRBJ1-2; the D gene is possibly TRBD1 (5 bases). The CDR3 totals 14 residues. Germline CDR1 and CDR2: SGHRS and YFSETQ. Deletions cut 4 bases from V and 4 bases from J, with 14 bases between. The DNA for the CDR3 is TGCGCCAGCAGCGGGCTTCGGGACGGCTATGGCTACACCTTC. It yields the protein CASSGLRDGYGYTF.

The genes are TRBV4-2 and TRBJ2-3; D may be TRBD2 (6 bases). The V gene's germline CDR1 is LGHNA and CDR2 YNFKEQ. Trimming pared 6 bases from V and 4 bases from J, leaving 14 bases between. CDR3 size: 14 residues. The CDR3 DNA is TGTGCCAGCAGGAGGGATAGGGAGGCAGATACGCAGTATTTT. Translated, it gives CASRRDREADTQYF.

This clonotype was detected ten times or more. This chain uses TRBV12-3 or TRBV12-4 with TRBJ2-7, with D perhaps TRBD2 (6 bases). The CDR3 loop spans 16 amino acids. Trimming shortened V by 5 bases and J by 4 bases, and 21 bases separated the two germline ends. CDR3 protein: CASSPQGGGTGYEQYF. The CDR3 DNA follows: TGTGCCAGCAGTCCCCAGGGCGGAGGGACGGGGTACGAGCAGTACTTC.

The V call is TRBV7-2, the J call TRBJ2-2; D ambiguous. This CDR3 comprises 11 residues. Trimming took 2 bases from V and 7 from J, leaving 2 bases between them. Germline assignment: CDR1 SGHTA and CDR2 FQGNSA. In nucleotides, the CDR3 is TGTGCCAGCAGCTTAATCGGGGAGCTGTTTTTT. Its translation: CASSLIGELFF. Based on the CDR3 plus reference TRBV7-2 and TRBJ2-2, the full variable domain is GAGVSQSPSNKVTEKGKDVELRCDPISGHTALYWYRQSLGQGLEFLIYFQGNSAPDKSGLPSDRFSAERTGGSVSTLTIQRTQQEDSAVYLCASSLIGELFFGEGSRLTVL.

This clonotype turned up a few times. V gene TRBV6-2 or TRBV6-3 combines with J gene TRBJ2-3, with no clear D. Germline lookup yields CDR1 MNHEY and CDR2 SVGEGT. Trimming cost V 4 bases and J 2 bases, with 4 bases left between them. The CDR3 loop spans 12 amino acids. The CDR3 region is CASSFSTDTQYF. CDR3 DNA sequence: TGTGCCAGCAGTTTCTCCACAGATACGCAGTATTTT.

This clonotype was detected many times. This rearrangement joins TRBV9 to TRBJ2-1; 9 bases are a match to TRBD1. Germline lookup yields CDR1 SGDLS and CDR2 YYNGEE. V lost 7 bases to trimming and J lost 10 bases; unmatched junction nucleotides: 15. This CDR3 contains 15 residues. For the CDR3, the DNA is TGTGCCAGCCGAAAACAGGGGGCGCCGCCCGGAGAGCAGTTCTTC. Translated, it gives CASRKQGAPPGEQFF.

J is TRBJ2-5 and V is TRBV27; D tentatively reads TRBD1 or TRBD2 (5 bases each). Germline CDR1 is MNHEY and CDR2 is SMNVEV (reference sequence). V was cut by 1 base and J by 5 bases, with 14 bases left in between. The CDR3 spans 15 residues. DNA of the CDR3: TGTGCCAGCAGTTTATTCATGTCGGGACGGGAGACCCAGTACTTC. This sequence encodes CASSLFMSGRETQYF.

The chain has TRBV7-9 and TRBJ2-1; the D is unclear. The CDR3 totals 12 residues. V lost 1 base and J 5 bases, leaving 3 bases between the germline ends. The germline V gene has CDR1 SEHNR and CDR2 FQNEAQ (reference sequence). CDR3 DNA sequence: TGTGCCAGCAGCTTAGATCACAATGAGCAGTTCTTC. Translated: CASSLDHNEQFF.

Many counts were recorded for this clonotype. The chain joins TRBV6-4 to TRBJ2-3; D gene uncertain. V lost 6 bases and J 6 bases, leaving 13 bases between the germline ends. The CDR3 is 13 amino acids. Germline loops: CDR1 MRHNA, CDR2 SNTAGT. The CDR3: CASSDREWDTQYF. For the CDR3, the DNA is TGTGCCAGCAGCGATCGAGAATGGGATACGCAGTATTTT.

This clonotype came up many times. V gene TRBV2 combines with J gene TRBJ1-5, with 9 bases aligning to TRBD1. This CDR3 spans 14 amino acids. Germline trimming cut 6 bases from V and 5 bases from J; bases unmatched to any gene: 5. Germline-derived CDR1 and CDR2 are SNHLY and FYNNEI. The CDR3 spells CASRIGQGHQPQHF. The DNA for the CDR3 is TGTGCCAGCAGGATTGGACAGGGGCATCAGCCCCAGCATTTT.

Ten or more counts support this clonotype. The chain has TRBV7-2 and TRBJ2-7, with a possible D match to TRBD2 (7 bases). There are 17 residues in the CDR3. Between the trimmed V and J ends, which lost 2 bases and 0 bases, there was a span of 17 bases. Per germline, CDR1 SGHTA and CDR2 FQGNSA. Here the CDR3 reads CASSLRPGGSHSYEQYF. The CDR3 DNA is TGTGCCAGCAGCTTAAGGCCGGGGGGCTCCCACTCCTACGAGCAGTACTTC.

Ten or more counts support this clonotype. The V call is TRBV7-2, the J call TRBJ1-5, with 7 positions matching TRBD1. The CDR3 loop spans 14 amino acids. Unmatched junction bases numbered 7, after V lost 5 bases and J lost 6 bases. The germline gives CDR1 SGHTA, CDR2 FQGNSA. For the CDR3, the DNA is TGTGCCAGCAGCCCAGACAGGGCGGCTCAGCCCCAGCATTTT. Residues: CASSPDRAAQPQHF.

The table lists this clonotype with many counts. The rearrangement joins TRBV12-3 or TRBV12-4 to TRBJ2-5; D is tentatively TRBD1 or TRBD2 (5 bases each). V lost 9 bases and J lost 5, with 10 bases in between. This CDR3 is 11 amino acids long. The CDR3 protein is CASGTRETQYF. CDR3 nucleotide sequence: TGTGCCAGTGGGACCCGGGAGACCCAGTACTTC.

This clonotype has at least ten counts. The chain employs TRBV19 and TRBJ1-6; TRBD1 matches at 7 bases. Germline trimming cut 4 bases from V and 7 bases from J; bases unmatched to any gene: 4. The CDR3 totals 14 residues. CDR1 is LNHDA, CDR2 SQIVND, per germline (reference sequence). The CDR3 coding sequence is TGTGCCAGTAGTAGGGACAGCCGGAATTCACCCCTCCACTTT. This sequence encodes CASSRDSRNSPLHF.

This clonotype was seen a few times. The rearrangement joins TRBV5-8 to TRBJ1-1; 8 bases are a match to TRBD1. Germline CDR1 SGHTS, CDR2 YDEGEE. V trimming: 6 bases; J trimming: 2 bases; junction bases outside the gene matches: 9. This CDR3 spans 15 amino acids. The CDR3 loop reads CASMSLDRANTEAFF. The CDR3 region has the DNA TGTGCCAGCATGTCCCTGGACAGGGCAAACACTGAAGCTTTCTTT.

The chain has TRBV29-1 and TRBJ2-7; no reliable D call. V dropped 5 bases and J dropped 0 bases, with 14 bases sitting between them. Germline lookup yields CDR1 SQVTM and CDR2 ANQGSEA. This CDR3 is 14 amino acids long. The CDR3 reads CSVFLDSSSYEQYF. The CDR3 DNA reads TGCAGCGTTTTCCTAGACTCAAGCTCCTACGAGCAGTACTTC.

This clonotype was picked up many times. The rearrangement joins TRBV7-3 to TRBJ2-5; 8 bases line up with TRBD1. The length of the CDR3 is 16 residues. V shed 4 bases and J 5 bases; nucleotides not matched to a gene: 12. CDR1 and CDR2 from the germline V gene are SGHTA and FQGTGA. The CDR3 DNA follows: TGTGCCAGCAGCTCACCGGGACAGGTGAAGGGGGAGACCCAGTACTTC. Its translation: CASSSPGQVKGETQYF.

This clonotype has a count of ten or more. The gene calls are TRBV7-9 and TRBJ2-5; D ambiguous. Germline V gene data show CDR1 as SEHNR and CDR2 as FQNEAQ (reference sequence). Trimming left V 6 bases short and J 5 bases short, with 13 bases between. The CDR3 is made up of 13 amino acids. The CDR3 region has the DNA TGTGCCAGCAGTTCCCCTCTGGGGGAGACCCAGTACTTC. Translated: CASSSPLGETQYF.

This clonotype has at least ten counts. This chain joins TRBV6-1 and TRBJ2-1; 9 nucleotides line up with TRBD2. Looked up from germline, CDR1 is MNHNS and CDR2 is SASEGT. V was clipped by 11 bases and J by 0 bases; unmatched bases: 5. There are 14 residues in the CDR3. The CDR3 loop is CAGATSGSYNEQFF. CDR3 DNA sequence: TGTGCCGGGGCGACTAGCGGCTCCTACAATGAGCAGTTCTTC.